A single sample is the source of the 20 T cell receptor beta chains below, sequenced in a study of siplizumab effects on memory and regulatory T cells. The method was immunoSEQ multiplex PCR; TCRdb's version includes in-frame clones alone and lacks a portion of them. The repertoire consists of 75,000 to 95,000 clones, with 85% to 90% occurring once and the leading ten covering 15%. The sequencing sample was made of CD4+ T cells sorted from blood. Every receptor here comes from a human donor in good health.

This clone was recorded a few times. V gene TRBV19 combines with J gene TRBJ1-3; TRBD1 is a possible D gene (6 bases). V gave up 4 bases and J gave up 8 bases, with 12 bases separating them. Germline V gene data show CDR1 as LNHDA and CDR2 as SQIVND (reference sequence). The CDR3 consists of 13 residues. CDR3 protein: CASSTSQGYTIYF. In DNA form, the CDR3 reads TGTGCCAGTAGTACCTCACAGGGCTACACCATATATTTT.

The rearrangement uses TRBV21-1 and TRBJ1-1; TRBD1, the D gene given by the table, was not confirmed from the DNA. TRBV21-1 constitutes a pseudogene. This CDR3 contains 16 residues. CDR3 loop: CAWVRRDRGPSTEAFF. The CDR3 DNA sequence: TGTGCCTGGGTCCGAAGGGACAGGGGGCCGAGCACTGAAGCTTTCTTT.

The chain joins TRBV18 to TRBJ2-7, with 10 bases matching TRBD1. Germline CDR1 and CDR2: KGHSH and LQKENI. J gave up 4 bases and V 3 bases, and 6 bases lay outside the gene matches. CDR3 length: 15 amino acids. The CDR3, as DNA: TGTGCCAGCTCACCGCGACAGGGGGCGGGTTACGAGCAGTACTTC. This codes for CASSPRQGAGYEQYF.

J is TRBJ1-5 and V is TRBV28, with D unresolved. Germline V gene data show CDR1 as MDHEN and CDR2 as SYDVKM. The germline V and J ends were trimmed by 2 bases and 1 base, with 6 bases remaining between them. The CDR3 extends over 14 amino acids. CDR3 coding DNA: TGTGCCAGCAGTTTAGGTCAGAGCAATCAGCCCCAGCATTTT. Translated: CASSLGQSNQPQHF.

This chain connects TRBV4-2 to TRBJ2-4; 8 positions match TRBD1. The V gene's germline CDR1 is LGHNA and CDR2 YNFKEQ. V was pared by 0 bases and J by 7 bases, with 2 bases of the junction left unmatched. This CDR3 is 14 amino acids long. CDR3 sequence: CASSQETGANIQYF. As DNA, the CDR3 is TGTGCCAGCAGCCAAGAGACAGGGGCGAACATTCAGTACTTC.

The rearrangement links TRBV6-5 to TRBJ2-1; TRBD2 matches 9 bases. Looked up from germline, CDR1 is MNHEY and CDR2 is SVGAGI. The CDR3 length is 13 residues. Losses at the gene ends were 7 bases for V and 8 bases for J; bases not matched to a gene: 6. The CDR3 loop reads CASNRGRGYEQFF. CDR3 sequence (DNA): TGTGCCAGCAACCGCGGGAGGGGATATGAGCAGTTCTTC.

This clone was counted a few times. The chain couples TRBV4-1 to TRBJ2-6; D not resolved. CDR1 and CDR2 (germline): MGHRA, YSYEKL. V was cut by 4 bases and J by 3 bases, with 28 bases left in between. The CDR3 loop spans 21 amino acids. CDR3 residues: CASSLLPFDVGRLSGANVLTF. In nucleotides, the CDR3 is TGCGCCAGCAGCCTTCTCCCGTTCGACGTAGGGCGTCTGAGTGGGGCCAACGTCCTGACTTTC.

This sequence joins TRBV7-9 and TRBJ1-5, with D maybe TRBD1 (5 bases). This CDR3 has 18 residues. V shed 2 bases and J shed 0 bases, with 17 bases lying between them. Germline values: CDR1 SEHNR, CDR2 FQNEAQ (reference sequence). The CDR3 spells CASSLNSGTSYSNQPQHF. The CDR3 region has the DNA TGTGCCAGCAGCTTAAATAGTGGGACCTCTTATAGCAATCAGCCCCAGCATTTT.

This chain joins TRBV10-3 and TRBJ2-7; 7 bases are shared with TRBD1. V dropped 5 bases and J dropped 0; count of bases not matched to a gene: 7. This CDR3 is built from 15 residues. The V gene's germline CDR1 is ENHRY and CDR2 SYGVKD. DNA of the CDR3: TGTGCCATCAGTAGGACAGGTCCGAGCTCCTACGAGCAGTACTTC. Protein: CAISRTGPSSYEQYF.

V gene TRBV2 combines with J gene TRBJ1-5; 7 positions agree with TRBD1. CDR3 length: 17 residues. J was trimmed by 1 base and V by 0 bases; bases with no gene match: 6. Per germline, CDR1 SNHLY and CDR2 FYNNEI. CDR3 in DNA: TGTGCCAGCAGTGAAGCCGGGACAGCGATCAGCAATCAGCCCCAGCATTTT. Protein: CASSEAGTAISNQPQHF.

The chain is built from TRBV5-1 and TRBJ2-5, with D tentatively TRBD1 (6 bases). Near its end, the DNA agrees better with TRBJ2-7, so the J call may be wrong. CDR1 is SGHRS, CDR2 YFSETQ, per germline. This CDR3 is 14 amino acids long. The CDR3 here is CASSLAGQTYEQYF. Written as DNA, the CDR3 is TGCGCCAGCAGCCTGGCTGGACAGACCTACGAGCAGTACTTC.

This clone was counted between two and nine times. The chain uses TRBV7-3 and TRBJ2-7, with TRBD1 matching over 11 bases. Per the germline V gene, CDR1 is SGHTA and CDR2 is FQGTGA. This CDR3 has 15 residues. V dropped 5 bases and J dropped 3; count of bases not matched to a gene: 6. CDR3 sequence: CASSATGTGGYEQYF. CDR3 coding DNA: TGTGCCAGCAGCGCCACCGGGACAGGGGGCTACGAGCAGTACTTC.

The chain couples TRBV29-1 to TRBJ1-3, with TRBD1 matching over 9 bases. Looked up from germline, CDR1 is SQVTM and CDR2 is ANQGSEA. There are 16 residues in the CDR3. With 1 base clipped from V and 4 bases from J, the junction kept 8 bases outside the gene matches. The CDR3 DNA is TGCAGCGTTGAAGGGTCCGGGACAGGGATAGGAAACACCATATATTTT. The encoded protein is CSVEGSGTGIGNTIYF.

This chain uses TRBV30 with TRBJ1-3; D possibly corresponds to TRBD1 (5 bases). The CDR3 spans 13 residues. CDR1 GTSNPN and CDR2 SVGIG come from the germline V gene (reference sequence). The V end lost 0 bases, the J end lost 2 bases, and 5 bases lay between the germline ends. This CDR3 is CAWSVGAGNTIYF. The CDR3 DNA sequence: TGTGCCTGGAGTGTAGGGGCTGGAAACACCATATATTTT.

The DNA for the CDR3 is TGTGCCAGTCGCCTCCCGGGACTAGCGGAAAATGAGCAGTTCTTC. Encoded protein: CASRLPGLAENEQFF. The chain has TRBV19 and TRBJ2-1; 11 bases fit TRBD2. V was clipped by 8 bases and J by 7 bases; unmatched bases: 10. The CDR3 consists of 15 residues. Germline V gene lookup returns CDR1 LNHDA and CDR2 SQIVND (reference sequence).

The chain joins TRBV11-1 to TRBJ1-1; unclear D gene. This CDR3 contains 13 residues. The V and J ends lost 5 bases and 1 base respectively, with 8 bases between them. Germline CDR1 is SGHAT and CDR2 is FQDESV (reference sequence). The CDR3 is CASSLGSNTEAFF. The CDR3 bases are TGTGCCAGCAGCCTAGGGTCGAACACTGAAGCTTTCTTT.

The chain couples TRBV18 to TRBJ2-4; D not resolved. V was cut by 6 bases and J by 4 bases, with 13 bases left in between. Germline CDR1 is KGHSH and CDR2 is LQKENI. The CDR3 length is 14 residues. The CDR3 protein is CASSPPGSKNIQYF. Written as DNA, the CDR3 is TGTGCCAGCTCCCCCCCCGGCTCTAAAAACATTCAGTACTTC. The full variable domain, in which reference TRBV18 and TRBJ2-4 provide the parts outside the CDR3, is NAGVMQNPRHLVRRRGQEARLRCSPMKGHSHVYWYRQLPEEGLKFMVYLQKENIIDESGMPKERFSAEFPKEGPSILRIQQVVRGDSAAYFCASSPPGSKNIQYFGAGTRLSVL.

This clone was seen a single time. The chain couples TRBV5-1 to TRBJ2-5; no definite D call. V lost 2 bases and J 5 bases, leaving 7 bases between the germline ends. The CDR3 length is 12 residues. Germline loops: CDR1 SGHRS, CDR2 YFSETQ. For the CDR3, the DNA is TGCGCCAGCAGCTTCCCTAGGGAGACCCAGTACTTC. As protein: CASSFPRETQYF. Variable domain in full (rest from reference TRBV5-1 and TRBJ2-5): KAGVTQTPRYLIKTRGQQVTLSCSPISGHRSVSWYQQTPGQGLQFLFEYFSETQRNKGNFPGRFSGRQFSNSRSEMNVSTLELGDSALYLCASSFPRETQYFGPGTRLLVL.

The chain links TRBV19 to TRBJ2-1, with 8 bases lining up with TRBD2. J was trimmed by 8 bases and V by 5 bases; bases with no gene match: 8. This CDR3 is 14 amino acids long. Germline assignment: CDR1 LNHDA and CDR2 SQIVND (reference sequence). The DNA for the CDR3 is TGTGCCAGTAGTCTAAGCGCGGGGGGTTATGAGCAGTTCTTC. Translating it yields CASSLSAGGYEQFF.

The chain has TRBV5-4 and TRBJ1-5; weak D call: TRBD1 (5 bases). Per germline, CDR1 SGHNT and CDR2 YYREEE (reference sequence). The CDR3 totals 15 residues. The germline V and J ends were trimmed by 0 bases and 0 bases, with 7 bases remaining between them. The CDR3 sequence: CASSLGGASNQPQHF. DNA for the CDR3: TGTGCCAGCAGCTTGGGTGGGGCTAGCAATCAGCCCCAGCATTTT.